This T cell receptor (beta chain) was documented in a study of blood T cell repertoires in COVID-19. Turning to the study itself: Samples representing acute and convalescent COVID-19 were sourced from the United States, Italy and Spain.

Original methodology: The authors estimated nucleated cell counts from reference gene primer amplification. Assay: immunoSEQ multiplex PCR; the TCRdb copy retains only in-frame clones and omits some. V and J calls and clone size are as listed in that table; D and trimming were resolved from the DNA. This sample has roughly 200,000 clones; around 85% occur once, and the top ten carry approximately 19%. This CDR3 has 13 amino acids. Germline-derived CDR1 and CDR2 are SGHTA and FQGNSA. The ends lost 5 bases at V and 5 bases at J; junction bases unmatched: 5. The receptor's source is a man aged 40-55 years who had recovered from COVID-19. Sequenced material: PBMCs or T cells enriched from blood (not recorded which). V and J are TRBV7-2 and TRBJ2-5; TRBD1 matches at 7 bases. The CDR3 coding sequence is TGTGCCAGCAGCAGGACAGGCGGTGAGACCCAGTACTTC. Translated, it gives CASSRTGGETQYF.